These 18 T cell receptor beta chains came from one sample sequenced in a study of T cell responses to AZD1222 COVID-19 vaccine. TCRdb's copy holds only in-frame clones and misses some; the assay was immunoSEQ multiplex PCR. The repertoire holds 250,000 to 300,000 clones, 90% to 95% seen once, with around 0.6% in the top ten. The sample was peripheral blood, taken 28 days after the second AZD1222 dose. The receptors were sampled from an adult who received the AZD1222 COVID-19 vaccine.

The J gene is TRBJ2-7, the V gene TRBV18; TRBD1 aligns across 12 bases. This CDR3 contains 14 residues. V gave up 4 bases and J gave up 4 bases; unmatched junction bases: 2. Germline values: CDR1 KGHSH, CDR2 LQKENI. CDR3 sequence reads: CASSLGQGAYEQYF. CDR3 sequence (DNA): TGTGCCAGCTCACTGGGACAGGGGGCTTACGAGCAGTACTTC.

The chain joins TRBV2 to TRBJ1-2; no definite D call. The CDR3 totals 12 residues. Between the trimmed V and J ends, which lost 3 bases and 8 bases, there was a span of 10 bases. Germline V lookup: CDR1 SNHLY, CDR2 FYNNEI. In DNA form, the CDR3 reads TGTGCCAGCAGTGACGTTGGAAGCGGCTACACCTTC. This translates into CASSDVGSGYTF.

The chain links TRBV4-1 to TRBJ2-7, with D possibly TRBD2 on 6 matching bases. V lost 2 bases and J 2 bases, leaving 13 bases between the germline ends. CDR3 length equals 15 residues. Germline V gene lookup returns CDR1 MGHRA and CDR2 YSYEKL. In DNA form, the CDR3 reads TGCGCCAGCAGCCAATGGGTCGCGGGGACCTACGAGCAGTACTTC. Residues: CASSQWVAGTYEQYF.

The chain joins TRBV7-2 to TRBJ1-1, with D unclear. Trimming removed 1 base at V and 3 bases at J, with 0 bases between. Germline assignment: CDR1 SGHTA and CDR2 FQGNSA. The CDR3 extends over 11 amino acids. The CDR3 DNA follows: TGTGCCAGCAGCTTAGACACTGAAGCTTTCTTT. It specifies CASSLDTEAFF.

In DNA form, the CDR3 reads TGTGCCACCAGCAGAGTATCGGCTTCGGGTCCGACCCTCTCTGGGGCCAACGTCCTGACTTTC. Amino acids: CATSRVSASGPTLSGANVLTF. The chain uses TRBV15 and TRBJ2-6, with D hard to call. The CDR3 is made up of 21 amino acids. Trimming took off 1 base at V and 0 bases at J, with 22 bases between the two ends. Germline V gene lookup returns CDR1 LNHNV and CDR2 YYDKDF (reference sequence).

The rearrangement joins TRBV7-9 to TRBJ1-2; TRBD1 is a possible D gene (5 bases). Per the germline V gene, CDR1 is SEHNR and CDR2 is FQNEAQ (reference sequence). V dropped 8 bases and J dropped 0 bases, with 10 bases sitting between them. The CDR3 consists of 13 residues. For the CDR3, the DNA is TGTGCCAGCGGGACGGAGACTAACTATGGCTACACCTTC. Protein: CASGTETNYGYTF.

The genes are TRBV6-5 and TRBJ2-3; D ambiguous. Germline V lookup: CDR1 MNHEY, CDR2 SVGAGI. Between the trimmed V and J ends, which lost 6 bases and 10 bases, there was a span of 11 bases. The CDR3 spans 11 residues. The CDR3 loop is CASSLGPSQYF. CDR3 DNA: TGTGCCAGCAGCTTAGGACCCTCGCAGTATTTT.

The CDR3 DNA reads TGTGCCAGTAGTCCGGGACGGGGGCTGGGATATGGCTACACCTTC. It specifies CASSPGRGLGYGYTF. The chain employs TRBV19 and TRBJ1-2, with a tentative D call TRBD1 (6 bases). This CDR3 contains 15 residues. V was cut by 5 bases and J by 5 bases, with 18 bases left in between. Germline CDR1 and CDR2: LNHDA and SQIVND (reference sequence).

This clone is a singleton in its sample. The rearrangement links TRBV2 to TRBJ2-1; D not resolved. Germline-derived CDR1 and CDR2 are SNHLY and FYNNEI. V shed 5 bases and J shed 3 bases, with 11 bases lying between them. This CDR3 is 14 amino acids long. The CDR3: CASSRELSYNEQFF. CDR3 sequence (DNA): TGTGCCAGCAGTCGAGAACTGAGCTACAATGAGCAGTTCTTC.

CDR3 loop: CASSEVTGRQPQHF. CDR3 bases: TGTGCCAGCAGTGAAGTCACGGGGAGGCAGCCCCAGCATTTT. The genes are TRBV2 and TRBJ1-5; the D is unclear. V lost 1 base and J 7 bases, leaving 11 bases between the germline ends. Germline CDR1 is SNHLY and CDR2 is FYNNEI. CDR3 length: 14 residues.

The gene calls are TRBV6-4 and TRBJ1-1; D is unclear. The CDR3 has 13 residues. Germline V gene lookup returns CDR1 MRHNA and CDR2 SNTAGT. Trimming took off 6 bases at V and 1 base at J, with 9 bases between the two ends. The CDR3 protein is CASSLKTNTEAFF. CDR3 bases: TGTGCCAGCAGCTTGAAGACGAACACTGAAGCTTTCTTT.

The chain is built from TRBV11-2 and TRBJ2-2; D remains unclear. Germline values: CDR1 SGHAT, CDR2 FQNNGV. The ends were cut back, 1 base at V and 0 bases at J, with 6 bases in the middle. The CDR3 spans 15 residues. This CDR3 reads CASSLVAPNTGELFF. In DNA form, the CDR3 reads TGTGCCAGCAGCTTAGTAGCCCCGAACACCGGGGAGCTGTTTTTT.

The genes are TRBV5-1 and TRBJ1-1; possibly TRBD1 for D (6 bases). Germline CDR1 is SGHRS and CDR2 is YFSETQ. Trimming took 5 bases from V and 5 from J, leaving 16 bases between them. The CDR3 contains 14 residues. The CDR3, as DNA: TGCGCCAGCAGAATCGACCGAGGGGGAACTGAAGCTTTCTTT. Protein sequence: CASRIDRGGTEAFF.

The rearrangement joins TRBV2 to TRBJ1-2; D is unclear. The V gene's germline CDR1 is SNHLY and CDR2 FYNNEI. The CDR3 has 14 amino acids. Trimming cost V 4 bases and J 7 bases, with 16 bases left between them. CDR3 DNA: TGTGCCAGCAGTGTGAGTCTCGATCCCGGTGGCTACACCTTC. It codes for CASSVSLDPGGYTF.

The rearrangement links TRBV6-6 to TRBJ1-2; 11 positions agree with TRBD1. The CDR3 runs to 15 residues. Germline CDR1 is MNHNY and CDR2 is SVGAGI (reference sequence). V was clipped by 0 bases and J by 8 bases; unmatched bases: 5. Written as DNA, the CDR3 is TGTGCCAGCAGTTACTCCGGGACAGGGGGAGACGGCTACACCTTC. It yields the protein CASSYSGTGGDGYTF.

This clone was found a few times. The V call is TRBV28, the J call TRBJ2-7, with D possibly called TRBD1 or TRBD2 (5 bases each). The CDR3 totals 15 residues. Looked up from germline, CDR1 is MDHEN and CDR2 is SYDVKM. The V end was cut by 4 bases, the J end by 5 bases, with 18 bases between. CDR3: CASSSPGRVGDEQYF. CDR3 nucleotide sequence: TGTGCCAGCAGTTCCCCCGGCAGGGTGGGAGACGAGCAGTACTTC.

The chain recombines TRBV24-1 with TRBJ2-3; D not certain. V lost 9 bases and J 2 bases, leaving 5 bases between the germline ends. Per the germline V gene, CDR1 is KGHDR and CDR2 is SFDVKD. This CDR3 contains 11 residues. The CDR3 here is CATGLTDTQYF. The CDR3, as DNA: TGTGCCACCGGGCTCACAGATACGCAGTATTTT.

This chain joins TRBV7-9 and TRBJ1-2, with D possibly being TRBD1 (5 bases). This CDR3 is built from 12 residues. Looked up from germline, CDR1 is SEHNR and CDR2 is FQNEAQ (reference sequence). V lost 4 bases to trimming and J lost 7 bases, with 10 bases between them. The CDR3: CASSSTEAGYTF. CDR3 sequence (DNA): TGTGCCAGCAGCTCGACAGAGGCTGGCTACACCTTC.